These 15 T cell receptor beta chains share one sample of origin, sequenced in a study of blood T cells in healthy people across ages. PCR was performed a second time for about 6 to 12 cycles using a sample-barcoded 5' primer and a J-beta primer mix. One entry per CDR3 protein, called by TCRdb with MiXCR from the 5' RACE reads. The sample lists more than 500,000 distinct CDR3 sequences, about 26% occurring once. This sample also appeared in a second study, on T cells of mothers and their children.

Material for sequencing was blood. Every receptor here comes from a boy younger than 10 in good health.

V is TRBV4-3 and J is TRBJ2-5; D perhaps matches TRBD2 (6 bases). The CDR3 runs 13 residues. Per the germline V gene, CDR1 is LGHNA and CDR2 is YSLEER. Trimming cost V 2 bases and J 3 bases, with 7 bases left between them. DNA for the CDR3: TGCGCCAGCAGCCAATGGGGGGAAGAGACCCAGTACTTC. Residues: CASSQWGEETQYF.

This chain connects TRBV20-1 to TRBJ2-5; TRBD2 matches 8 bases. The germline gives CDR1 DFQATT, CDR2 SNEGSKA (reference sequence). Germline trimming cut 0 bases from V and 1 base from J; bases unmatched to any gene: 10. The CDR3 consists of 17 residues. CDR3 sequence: CSARDVSGLAVQETQYF. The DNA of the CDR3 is TGCAGTGCTAGAGATGTGTCAGGACTAGCAGTCCAAGAGACCCAGTACTTC.

CDR3 sequence reads: CASTWGKPGQGNNEQFF. The CDR3 DNA is TGTGCCAGCACCTGGGGGAAACCGGGACAGGGTAACAATGAGCAGTTCTTC. This sequence joins TRBV21-1 and TRBJ2-1; TRBD1, as called in the table, went unchecked against the DNA. TRBV21-1 is termed a pseudogene. The length of the CDR3 is 17 residues.

CDR3 nucleotide sequence: TGTGCCAGCAGTTTAATGAACAGGGTTGTCGGGGAGCTGTTTTTT. This codes for CASSLMNRVVGELFF. The chain links TRBV6-6 to TRBJ2-2, with D maybe TRBD1 (6 bases). The CDR3 totals 15 residues. The V gene's germline CDR1 is MNHNY and CDR2 SVGAGI (reference sequence). V lost 4 bases and J lost 7, with 16 bases in between.

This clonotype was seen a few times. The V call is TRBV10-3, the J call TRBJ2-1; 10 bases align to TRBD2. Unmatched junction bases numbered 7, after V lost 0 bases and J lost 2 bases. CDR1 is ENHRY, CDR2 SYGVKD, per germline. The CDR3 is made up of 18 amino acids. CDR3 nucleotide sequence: TGTGCCATCAGTGAGTCAACTAGCGGGATTGGTCCCTACAATGAGCAGTTCTTC. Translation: CAISESTSGIGPYNEQFF.

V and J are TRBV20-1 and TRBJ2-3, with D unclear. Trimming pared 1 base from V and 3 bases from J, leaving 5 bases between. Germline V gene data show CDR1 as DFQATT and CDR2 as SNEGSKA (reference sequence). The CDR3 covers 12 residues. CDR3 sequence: CSARVATDTQYF. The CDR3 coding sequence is TGCAGTGCTAGAGTCGCTACAGATACGCAGTATTTT.

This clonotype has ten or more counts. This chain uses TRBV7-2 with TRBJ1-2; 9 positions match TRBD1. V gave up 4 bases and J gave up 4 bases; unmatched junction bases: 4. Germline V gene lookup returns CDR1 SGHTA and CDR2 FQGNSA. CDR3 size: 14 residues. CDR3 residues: CASSSDRGPYGYTF. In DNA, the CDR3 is TGTGCCAGCAGCTCGGACAGGGGTCCCTATGGCTACACCTTC.

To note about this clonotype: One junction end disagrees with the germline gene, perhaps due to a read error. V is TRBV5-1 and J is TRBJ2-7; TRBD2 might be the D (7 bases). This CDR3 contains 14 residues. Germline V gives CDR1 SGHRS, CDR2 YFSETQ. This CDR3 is CASSREGGSYGQYF. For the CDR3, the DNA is TGCGCCAGCAGCCGTGAGGGGGGGTCCTACGGGCAGTACTTC.

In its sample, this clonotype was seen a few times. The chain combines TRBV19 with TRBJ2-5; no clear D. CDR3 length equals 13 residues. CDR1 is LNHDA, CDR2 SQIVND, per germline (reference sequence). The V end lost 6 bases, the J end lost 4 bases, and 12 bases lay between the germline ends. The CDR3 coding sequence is TGTGCCAGTAGGGATCGGCCGGGAGAGACCCAGTACTTC. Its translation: CASRDRPGETQYF.

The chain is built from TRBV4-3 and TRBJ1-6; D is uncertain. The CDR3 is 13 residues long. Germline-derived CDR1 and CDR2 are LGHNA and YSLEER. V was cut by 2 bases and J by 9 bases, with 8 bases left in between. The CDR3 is CASSQQRGSPLHF. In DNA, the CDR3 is TGCGCCAGCAGCCAACAGCGGGGTTCACCCCTCCACTTT.

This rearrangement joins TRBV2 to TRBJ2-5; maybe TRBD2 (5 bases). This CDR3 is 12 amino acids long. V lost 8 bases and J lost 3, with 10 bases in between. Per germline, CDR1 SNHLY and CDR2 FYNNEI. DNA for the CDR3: TGTGCCAGCCTAGGACTCAAAGAGACCCAGTACTTC. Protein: CASLGLKETQYF.

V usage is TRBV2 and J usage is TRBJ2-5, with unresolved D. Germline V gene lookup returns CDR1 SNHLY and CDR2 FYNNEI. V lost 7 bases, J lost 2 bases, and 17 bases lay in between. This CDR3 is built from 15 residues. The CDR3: CASNSGPWEQETQYF. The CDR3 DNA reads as TGTGCCAGCAACTCCGGGCCGTGGGAACAAGAGACCCAGTACTTC. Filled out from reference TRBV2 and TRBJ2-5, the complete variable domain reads EPEVTQTPSHQVTQMGQEVILRCVPISNHLYFYWYRQILGQKVEFLVSFYNNEISEKSEIFDDQFSVERPDGSNFTLKIRSTKLEDSAMYFCASNSGPWEQETQYFGPGTRLLVL.

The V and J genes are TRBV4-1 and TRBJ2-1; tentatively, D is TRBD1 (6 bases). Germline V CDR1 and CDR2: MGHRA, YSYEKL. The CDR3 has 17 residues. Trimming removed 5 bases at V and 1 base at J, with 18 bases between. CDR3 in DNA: TGCGCCAGCAGCTCCGTCACAGGGCCGGGGTCCTACAATGAGCAGTTCTTC. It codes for CASSSVTGPGSYNEQFF.

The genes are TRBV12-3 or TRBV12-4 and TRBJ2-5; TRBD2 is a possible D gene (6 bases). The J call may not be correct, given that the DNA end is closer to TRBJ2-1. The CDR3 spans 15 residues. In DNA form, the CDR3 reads TGTGCCAGCAGCTCCCCCTTAGCGGCGTACAATGAGCAGTTCTTC. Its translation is CASSSPLAAYNEQFF.

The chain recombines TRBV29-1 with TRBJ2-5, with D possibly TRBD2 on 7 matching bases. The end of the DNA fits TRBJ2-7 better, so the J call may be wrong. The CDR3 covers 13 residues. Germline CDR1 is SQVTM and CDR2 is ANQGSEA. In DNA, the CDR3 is TGCAGCGTCGCGGGGGCGGGGGTCAACGAGCAGTACTTC. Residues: CSVAGAGVNEQYF.